The rows below give T cell receptor beta chains drawn from one sample of a study of blood T cell repertoires in COVID-19. Sequenced by immunoSEQ multiplex PCR; TCRdb stores in-frame clones only, minus some. The repertoire holds roughly 99,000 clones, with just over 90% as singletons. Source material: peripheral blood. The receptors were sampled from a woman in her 30s with acute or convalescent COVID-19. Both conserved end residues are part of each CDR3. Not all rows give a size; the values are once, few, many and, for expanded clones, a class.

v_gene	abundance	j_gene	CDR3aa
TRBV5-1	.	TRBJ1-1	CASSFGGSNTEAFF
TRBV9	few	TRBJ1-4	CASSVATGLGAGEKLFF
TRBV5-1	.	TRBJ2-4	CASSLVSPTDIQYF
TRBV3-1/TRBV3-2	.	TRBJ2-7	CASSLLAGGNEQYF
TRBV4-3	.	TRBJ1-2	CASSQEAGVGYTF
TRBV12-3/TRBV12-4	.	TRBJ2-7	CASTKGTTGQYF
TRBV2	.	TRBJ1-1	CASIDSHMNTEAFF
TRBV2	.	TRBJ1-6	CASILLDSPNSPLHF
TRBV21-1	.	TRBJ1-2	CASSKGAVEDNYGYTF
TRBV11-3	.	TRBJ2-5	CASSPRDREGQETQYF
TRBV3-1/TRBV3-2	.	TRBJ1-1	CASSPLQGAAFF